These 3 T cell receptor beta chains share one sample of origin, sequenced in a study of molecular identifiers for immune sequencing clone quantification. MiXCR was run by TCRdb on the PCR reads, yielding one entry per CDR3 protein. The profile shows about half a million distinct CDR3 sequences, around a fifth of them singletons. Source material: naive CD8+ T cells from blood, with Jurkat cell RNA spiked in. Sample subset: FACS-sorted CD8+CD4-CCR7+CD45RA+ naive T cells. These receptors all come from a human donor in good health. Some libraries in this study had Jurkat cell RNA spiked in.

This clonotype has a count of ten or more. J is TRBJ2-1 and V is TRBV4-1, with D unclear. Germline V CDR1 and CDR2: MGHRA, YSYEKL. V gave up 1 base and J gave up 10 bases, with 5 bases separating them. The length of the CDR3 is 11 residues. The CDR3, as DNA: TGCGCCAGCAGCCAAGCTGGAGAGCAGTTCTTC. The encoded protein is CASSQAGEQFF.

This clonotype was seen ten or more times. This chain uses TRBV7-9 with TRBJ1-5; D is possibly TRBD1 (6 bases). V lost 2 bases, J lost 7 bases, and 12 bases lay in between. The CDR3 is made up of 14 amino acids. Germline V gene sequence: CDR1 SEHNR, CDR2 FQNEAQ (reference sequence). CDR3 amino acids: CASSLSGGLQPQHF. In nucleotides, the CDR3 is TGTGCCAGCAGCTTAAGCGGGGGGCTCCAGCCCCAGCATTTT.

The sample holds a few counts of this clonotype. The chain employs TRBV23-1 and TRBJ2-7; 9 bases fit TRBD2. TRBV23-1 belongs to the ORF category, with a function that is uncertain. V trimming: 8 bases; J trimming: 7 bases; junction bases outside the gene matches: 18. The CDR3 has 16 amino acids. The CDR3 nucleotides are TGCGCCAGCCGCGGGGGGGAGACAGACCCGCCTTTGGAGCAGTACTTC. This sequence encodes CASRGGETDPPLEQYF.